This T cell receptor beta chain was retrieved from a study of vaccination and CD4 T cells after COVID-19 (dated by TCRdb to 2022 to 2024). Describing the broader study: Convalescent patients had a positive SARS-CoV-2 result on nasal swab PCR, and of these patients, some ten had mild disease and one had severe disease. The convalescent cohort comprised six males and four females, including two Hispanic individuals, seven Caucasians, two Asians and one multiracial person. Participants got two doses of the Pfizer-BioNTech BNT162b2 vaccine (n=8) or two doses of the Moderna mRNA-1273 vaccine (n=2). Post-COVID blood samples from convalescent patients were collected a median of approximately 100 days after diagnosis, with a range of 35 to 161 days. Post-vaccine blood samples were obtained a median of approximately 70 days after the second vaccine dose, with a range of roughly 14 to 241 days. For stimulating the cultures, overlapping spike peptide pools were used, derived from SARS-CoV-2 as well as from the common cold coronaviruses HCoV-NL63, HCoV-OC43 and HCoV-229E. Control cultures used a CEFX viral epitope pool as positive control, an HIV-1 Nef peptide pool as negative control, or no peptide. In roughly 11 COVID-19 convalescent patients and a handful of infection-naive healthy vaccine recipients, the spike-specific CD4+ TCR repertoire before mRNA vaccination was compared with the repertoire after mRNA vaccination. What the research found in general, with its limitations: In convalescent patients, a median about 86% of post-vaccine SARS-CoV-2-reactive clones were detected only after vaccination, suggesting vaccine-specific priming. Although the median number of SARS-CoV-2-reactive clonotypes went up from 20 to 25 after infection to more than 30 after vaccination, the increase was not significant. In convalescent patients, nearly all vaccine-specific clones (304 of 307) were found to be mono-reactive for SARS-CoV-2 spike rather than cross-reactive with common cold coronaviruses. Relatively few convalescent patients were included in the study, and early timepoints after natural infection were not analyzed.

Notes on this clonotype: Its antigen target is currently unknown. There are no base qualities to consult, and no much larger clone falls within one base.

This specimen's treatment or condition label, per the study, means: approximately nine-day PBMC culture with coronavirus spike peptide pools or control peptides (ViraFEST assay). The ViraFEST assay was used in the study, in which antigen-specific T cells were expanded with peptide pools and expanded clonotypes were subsequently identified by TCR sequencing. The positive SARS-CoV-2 PCR tests of the convalescent patients were dated from March to December 2020, before the Alpha, Beta and Delta variants emerged in the United States. Each well held roughly 2 million PBMCs cultured in IMDM containing approximately 5% human AB serum and approximately 9.6 IU/ml IL-2, with around 9.7 ug/ml peptide pools added. Half of the culture medium was replaced with fresh IL-2-containing medium on days 3 and 7. After 10 days of culture, CD4+ T cells were isolated by negative selection using the EasySep CD4+ T cell isolation kit. PBMCs were separated from whole blood using Ficoll-Paque Plus gradient centrifugation and then either used fresh or cryopreserved at -140C. Triplicate wells were generally used for each culture condition.

Library construction relied on PCR. DNA from cultured CD4+ T cells was subjected to TCR sequencing with the Oncomine TCR Beta short-read assay at the Johns Hopkins FTIC core. The QIAamp micro DNA kit was used to extract genomic DNA from the cultured CD4+ T cells. The Oncomine TCR Beta libraries from cultured CD4+ T cells were pooled using unique dual indexes and then sequenced on an Illumina iSeq 100. Regarding the original processing steps: Non-productive sequences were removed, and CDR3s not starting with C, not ending with F or W, or shorter than 7 amino acids were discarded. The MANAFEST web application identified antigen-specific clonotypes by comparing peptide-stimulated wells against reference wells and other culture wells. Positive clones required FDR below 0.05, an odds ratio above 5, and productive frequency above 0.1% in at least two of three replicate wells. Clonotypes that were significantly expanded in both SARS-CoV-2 spike wells and at least one common cold coronavirus spike condition were defined as cross-reactive. Using R version 3.6.1, CDR3 homology was evaluated through Levenshtein distances (stringdist) along with unrooted phylogenetic trees (ape). TCRdb reprocessed the public reads (quality trimming at Q25 with fastp, clone calling with MiXCR) and kept in-frame beta chains. Every entry covers one CDR3 protein and lists the most common genes and DNA from its rows. TCRdb's processing, not the authors', yielded these V and J calls. In this sample the table shows about 9,400 distinct CDR3 sequences, around 70% of which occur a single time. The ten largest clones capture around 30% of the sample.

This receptor was identified in a human donor who had recovered from COVID-19. Material: CD4+ T cells from blood, cultured in vitro.

The sequence in DNA is TGTGCCAGCAGTGAACTCGAGTGGAGGAACACTGAAGCTTTCTTT. Its amino acids are CASSELEWRNTEAFF. The sequence is built from TRBV6-1 and TRBJ1-1, with the D gene call left open. V drops 2 bases and J drops 1 base, leaving 11 bases in between. Measured from the cysteine to the phenylalanine, the CDR3 is 15 residues long. The read is trimmed to its CDR3 DNA, 45 bases read in frame from base 1. Looking up the germline V gene yields CDR1 MNHNS and CDR2 SASEGT.